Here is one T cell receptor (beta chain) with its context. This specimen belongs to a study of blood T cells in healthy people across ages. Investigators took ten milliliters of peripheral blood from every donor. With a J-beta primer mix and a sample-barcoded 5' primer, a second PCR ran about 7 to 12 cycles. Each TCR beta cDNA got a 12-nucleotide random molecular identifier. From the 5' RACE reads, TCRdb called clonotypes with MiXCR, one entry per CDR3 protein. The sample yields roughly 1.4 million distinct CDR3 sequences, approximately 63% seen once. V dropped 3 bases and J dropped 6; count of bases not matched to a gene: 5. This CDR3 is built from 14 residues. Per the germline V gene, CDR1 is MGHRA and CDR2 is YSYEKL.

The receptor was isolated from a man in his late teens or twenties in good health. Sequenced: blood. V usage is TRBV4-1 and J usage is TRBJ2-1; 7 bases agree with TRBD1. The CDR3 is CASSQRQGPNEQFF. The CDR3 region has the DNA TGCGCCAGCAGCCAGAGACAGGGCCCCAATGAGCAGTTCTTC.